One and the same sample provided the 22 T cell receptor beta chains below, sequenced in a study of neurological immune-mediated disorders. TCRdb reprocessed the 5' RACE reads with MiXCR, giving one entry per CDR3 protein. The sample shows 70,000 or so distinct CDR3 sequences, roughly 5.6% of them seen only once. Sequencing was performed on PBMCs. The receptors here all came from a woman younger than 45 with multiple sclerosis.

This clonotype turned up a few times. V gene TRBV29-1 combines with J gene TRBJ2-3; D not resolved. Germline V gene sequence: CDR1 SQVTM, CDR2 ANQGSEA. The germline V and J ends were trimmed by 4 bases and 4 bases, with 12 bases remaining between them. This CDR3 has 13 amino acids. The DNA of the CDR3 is TGCAGCGTTGGAAGGTCGAGGTCAGATACGCAGTATTTT. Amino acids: CSVGRSRSDTQYF.

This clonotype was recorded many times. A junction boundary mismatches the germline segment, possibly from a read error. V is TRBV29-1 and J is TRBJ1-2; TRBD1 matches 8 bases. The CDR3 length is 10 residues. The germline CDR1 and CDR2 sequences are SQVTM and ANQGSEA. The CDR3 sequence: CSVVATGVFF. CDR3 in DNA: TGCAGCGTTGTAGCGACAGGGGTGTTCTTC.

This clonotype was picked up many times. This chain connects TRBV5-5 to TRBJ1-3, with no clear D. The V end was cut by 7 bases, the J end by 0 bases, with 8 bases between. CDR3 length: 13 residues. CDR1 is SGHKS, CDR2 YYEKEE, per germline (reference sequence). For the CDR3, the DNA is TGTGCCAGCCACAGATACTCTGGAAACACCATATATTTT. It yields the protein CASHRYSGNTIYF. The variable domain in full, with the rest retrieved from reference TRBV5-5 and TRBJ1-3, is DAGVTQSPTHLIKTRGQQVTLRCSPISGHKSVSWYQQVLGQGPQFIFQYYEKEERGRGNFPDRFSARQFPNYSSELNVNALLLGDSALYLCASHRYSGNTIYFGEGSWLTVV.

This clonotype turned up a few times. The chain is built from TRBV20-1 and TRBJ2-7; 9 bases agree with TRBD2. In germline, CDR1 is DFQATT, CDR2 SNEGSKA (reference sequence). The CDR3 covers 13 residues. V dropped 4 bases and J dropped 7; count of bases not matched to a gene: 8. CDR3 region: CSATNSGGEEQYF. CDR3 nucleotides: TGCAGTGCTACGAATAGCGGGGGTGAAGAGCAGTACTTC.

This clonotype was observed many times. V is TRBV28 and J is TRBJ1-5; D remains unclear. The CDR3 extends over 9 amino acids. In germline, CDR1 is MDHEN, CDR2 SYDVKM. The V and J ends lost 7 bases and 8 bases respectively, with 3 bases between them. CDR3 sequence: CASNEPQHF. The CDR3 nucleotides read TGTGCCAGCAACGAGCCCCAGCATTTT.

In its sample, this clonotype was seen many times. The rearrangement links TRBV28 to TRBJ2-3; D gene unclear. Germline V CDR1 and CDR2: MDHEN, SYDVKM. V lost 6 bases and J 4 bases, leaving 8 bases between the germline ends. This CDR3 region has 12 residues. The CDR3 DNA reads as TGTGCCAGCAGCTCTTCCGCAGATACGCAGTATTTT. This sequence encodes CASSSSADTQYF.

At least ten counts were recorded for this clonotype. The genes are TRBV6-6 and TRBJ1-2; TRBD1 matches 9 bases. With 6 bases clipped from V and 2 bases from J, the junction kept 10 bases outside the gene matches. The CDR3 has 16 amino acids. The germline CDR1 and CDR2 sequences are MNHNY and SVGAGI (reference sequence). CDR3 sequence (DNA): TGTGCCAGCAGAGCAACCGGGACAGGGCGGAACTATGGCTACACCTTC. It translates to CASRATGTGRNYGYTF.

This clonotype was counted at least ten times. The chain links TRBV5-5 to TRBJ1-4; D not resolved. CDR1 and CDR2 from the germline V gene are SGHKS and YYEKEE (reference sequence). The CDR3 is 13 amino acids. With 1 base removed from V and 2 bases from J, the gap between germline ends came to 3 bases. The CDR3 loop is CASSLPTNEKLFF. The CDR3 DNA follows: TGTGCCAGCAGCTTGCCTACTAATGAAAAACTGTTTTTT.

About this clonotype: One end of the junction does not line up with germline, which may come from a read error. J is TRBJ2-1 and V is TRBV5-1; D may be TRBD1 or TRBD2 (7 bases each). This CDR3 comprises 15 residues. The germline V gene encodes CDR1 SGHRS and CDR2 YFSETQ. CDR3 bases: TGCGCCAGAAGCTTGGCAGGGGGGGAGAACAATGAGCAGTTCTTC. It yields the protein CARSLAGGENNEQFF.

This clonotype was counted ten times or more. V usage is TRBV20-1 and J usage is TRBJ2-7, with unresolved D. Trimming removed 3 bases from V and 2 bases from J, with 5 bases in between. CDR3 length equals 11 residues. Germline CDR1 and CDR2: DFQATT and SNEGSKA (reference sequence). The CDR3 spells CSASGTYEQYF. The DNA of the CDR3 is TGCAGTGCTAGTGGCACCTACGAGCAGTACTTC.

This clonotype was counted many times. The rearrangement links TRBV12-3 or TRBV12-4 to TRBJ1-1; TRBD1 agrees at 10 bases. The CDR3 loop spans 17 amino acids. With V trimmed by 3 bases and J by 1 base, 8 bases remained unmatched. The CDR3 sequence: CASSFGDRGRSNTEAFF. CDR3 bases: TGTGCCAGCAGTTTCGGGGACAGGGGCCGTTCGAACACTGAAGCTTTCTTT.

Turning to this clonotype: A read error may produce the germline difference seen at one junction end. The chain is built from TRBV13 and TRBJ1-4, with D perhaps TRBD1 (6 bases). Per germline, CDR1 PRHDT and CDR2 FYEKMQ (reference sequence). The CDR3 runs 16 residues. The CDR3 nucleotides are TGTGCCAGCGGCTTCCAACCGACAGGCGGGAATGAAAAACTGTTTTTT. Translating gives CASGFQPTGGNEKLFF. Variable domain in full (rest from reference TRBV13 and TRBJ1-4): AAGVIQSPRHLIKEKRETATLKCYPIPRHDTVYWYQQGPGQDPQFLISFYEKMQSDKGSIPDRFSAQQFSDYHSELNMSSLELGDSALYFCASGFQPTGGNEKLFFGSGTQLSVL.

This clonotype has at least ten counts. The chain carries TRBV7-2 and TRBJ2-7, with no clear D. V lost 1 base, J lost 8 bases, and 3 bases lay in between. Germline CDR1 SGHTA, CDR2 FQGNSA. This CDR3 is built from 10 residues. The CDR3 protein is CASSLDKQYF. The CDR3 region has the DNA TGTGCCAGCAGCTTAGATAAGCAGTACTTC.

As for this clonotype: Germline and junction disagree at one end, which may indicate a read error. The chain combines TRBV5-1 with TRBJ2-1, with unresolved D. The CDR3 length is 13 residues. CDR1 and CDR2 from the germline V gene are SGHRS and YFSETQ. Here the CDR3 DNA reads TGCGCCTCAACCCTATCCGGGTCTAATGATCAGTTCTTC. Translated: CASTLSGSNDQFF.

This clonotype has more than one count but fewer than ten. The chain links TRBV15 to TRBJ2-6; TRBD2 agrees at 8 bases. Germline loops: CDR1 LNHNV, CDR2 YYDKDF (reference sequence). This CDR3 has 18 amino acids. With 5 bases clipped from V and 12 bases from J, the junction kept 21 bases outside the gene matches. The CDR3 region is CATSYPTQTGGLPVVLTF. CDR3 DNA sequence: TGTGCCACCAGCTATCCAACGCAAACGGGGGGGCTACCAGTCGTCCTGACTTTC.

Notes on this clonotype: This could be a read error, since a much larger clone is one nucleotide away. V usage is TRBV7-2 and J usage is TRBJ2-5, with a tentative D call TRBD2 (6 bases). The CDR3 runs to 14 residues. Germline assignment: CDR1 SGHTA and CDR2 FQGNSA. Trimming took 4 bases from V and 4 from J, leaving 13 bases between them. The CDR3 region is CASSSPTGGETQYF. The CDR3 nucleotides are TGTGCCAGCAGCTCACCCACCGGGGGAGAGACCCAGTACTTC.

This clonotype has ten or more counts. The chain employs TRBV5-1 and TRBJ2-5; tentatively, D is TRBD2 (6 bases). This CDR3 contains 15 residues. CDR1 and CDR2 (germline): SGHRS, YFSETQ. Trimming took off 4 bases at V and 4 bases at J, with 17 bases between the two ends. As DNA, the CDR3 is TGCGCCAGCAGCCACGGAGGGTCCCTAGGAGAGACCCAGTACTTC. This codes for CASSHGGSLGETQYF. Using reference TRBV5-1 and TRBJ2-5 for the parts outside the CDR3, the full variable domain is KAGVTQTPRYLIKTRGQQVTLSCSPISGHRSVSWYQQTPGQGLQFLFEYFSETQRNKGNFPGRFSGRQFSNSRSEMNVSTLELGDSALYLCASSHGGSLGETQYFGPGTRLLVL.

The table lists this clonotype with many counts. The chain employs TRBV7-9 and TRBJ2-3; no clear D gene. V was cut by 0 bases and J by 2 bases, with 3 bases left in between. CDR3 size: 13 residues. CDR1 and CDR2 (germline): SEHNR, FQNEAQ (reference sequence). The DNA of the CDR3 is TGTGCCAGCAGCTTAGCCATCACAGATACGCAGTATTTT. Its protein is CASSLAITDTQYF.

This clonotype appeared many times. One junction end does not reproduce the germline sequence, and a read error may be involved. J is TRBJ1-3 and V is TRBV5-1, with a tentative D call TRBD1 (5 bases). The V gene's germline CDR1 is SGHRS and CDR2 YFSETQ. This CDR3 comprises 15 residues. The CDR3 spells CASSLGDIGRNTIYF. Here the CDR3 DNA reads TGCGCCAGCAGTTTGGGGGATATTGGCCGGAACACCATATATTTT.

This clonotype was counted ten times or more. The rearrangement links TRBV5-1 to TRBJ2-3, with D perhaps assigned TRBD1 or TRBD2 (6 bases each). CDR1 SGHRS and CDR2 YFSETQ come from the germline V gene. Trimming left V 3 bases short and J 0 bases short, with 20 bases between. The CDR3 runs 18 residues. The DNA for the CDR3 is TGCGCCAGCAGCTACGGGGGATGGGGGGCTATAAGCACAGATACGCAGTATTTT. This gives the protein CASSYGGWGAISTDTQYF.

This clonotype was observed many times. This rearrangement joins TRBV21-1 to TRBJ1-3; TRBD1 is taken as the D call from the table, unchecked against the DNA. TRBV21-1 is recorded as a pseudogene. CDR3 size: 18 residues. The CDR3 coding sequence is TGTGCCAGCAGCAATCCCGGGGGGGGGTCGTCCTCTGGAAACACCATATATTTT. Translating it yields CASSNPGGGSSSGNTIYF.

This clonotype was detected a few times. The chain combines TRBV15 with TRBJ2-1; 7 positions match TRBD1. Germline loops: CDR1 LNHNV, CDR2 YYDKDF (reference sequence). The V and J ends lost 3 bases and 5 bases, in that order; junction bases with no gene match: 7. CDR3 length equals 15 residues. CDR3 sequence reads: CATSSDRVGNNEQFF. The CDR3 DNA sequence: TGTGCCACCAGCAGTGACAGGGTCGGTAACAATGAGCAGTTCTTC. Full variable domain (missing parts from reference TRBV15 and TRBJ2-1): DAMVIQNPRYQVTQFGKPVTLSCSQTLNHNVMYWYQQKSSQAPKLLFHYYDKDFNNEADTPDNFQSRRPNTSFCFLDIRSPGLGDTAMYLCATSSDRVGNNEQFFGPGTRLTVL.